A selection of T cell receptor beta chains follows, all from one sample in a study of blood T cell repertoires in COVID-19. The method was immunoSEQ multiplex PCR; TCRdb's version includes in-frame clones alone and lacks a portion of them. The sample has 35,000 to 50,000 clones, more than 70% seen once. The sample taken for sequencing was peripheral blood. These receptors were obtained from a man in his 70s with acute or convalescent COVID-19. CDR3s include the opening cysteine and the closing phenylalanine or tryptophan. A D gene is named only where the DNA matches it firmly. For some rows the clone size is stated as once, few or many, or as a class when expanded; others skip it.

-	16	TRBJ1-1	TRBV5-1	TRBD1	CASSLASGQGWTEAFF	TGCGCCAGCAGCTTGGCCTCTGGACAGGGGTGGACTGAAGCTTTCTTT
once	17	TRBJ2-3	TRBV5-6	-	CASSLVPTGGTADTQYF	TGTGCCAGCAGCTTGGTTCCGACAGGAGGCACGGCAGATACGCAGTATTTT
-	13	TRBJ2-3	TRBV6-4	-	CASSDQGSDTQYF	TGTGCCAGCAGTGACCAGGGGTCGGATACGCAGTATTTT
-	17	TRBJ1-6	TRBV2	TRBD1	CASSRNKQGASNSPLHF	TGTGCCAGCAGCCGAAATAAACAGGGGGCATCGAATTCACCCCTCCACTTT
-	13	TRBJ1-2	TRBV3-1/TRBV3-2	TRBD1	CASSIRQGNGYTF	TGTGCCAGCAGCATAAGACAGGGGAATGGCTACACCTTC
once	16	TRBJ2-4	TRBV28	-	CASSSHIQGFKNIQYF	TGTGCCAGCAGTTCCCACATCCAGGGTTTCAAAAACATTCAGTACTTC
once	16	TRBJ1-5	TRBV6-5	TRBD1	CASSYKQGVSNQPQHF	TGTGCCAGCAGTTATAAACAGGGGGTTAGCAATCAGCCCCAGCATTTT
-	14	TRBJ2-5	TRBV7-2	TRBD1	CASRSGTGLETQYF	TGTGCCAGCCGCTCCGGGACAGGGTTAGAGACCCAGTACTTC
-	14	TRBJ2-3	TRBV4-1	-	CASSQGGGFHTQYF	TGCGCCAGCAGCCAAGGAGGAGGATTTCATACGCAGTATTTT
-	15	TRBJ1-1	TRBV7-9	-	CASSLGVGLNTEAFF	TGTGCCAGCAGCTTAGGTGTGGGCTTGAACACTGAAGCTTTCTTT
few	15	TRBJ1-5	TRBV18	TRBD1	CASSPGTGRNQPQHF	TGTGCCAGCTCACCAGGGACAGGGAGAAATCAGCCCCAGCATTTT
-	17	TRBJ2-5	TRBV5-1	TRBD2	CASSLGGLAGVGETQYF	TGCGCCAGCAGCTTGGGAGGACTAGCGGGAGTAGGGGAGACCCAGTACTTC
-	16	TRBJ1-1	TRBV9	-	CASSVNTNRADPEAFF	TGTGCCAGCAGCGTGAACACCAACAGGGCGGATCCTGAAGCTTTCTTT
-	13	TRBJ2-4	TRBV7-3	-	CASSLNRGYIQYF	TGTGCCAGCAGCTTAAATCGGGGGTACATTCAGTACTTC
-	13	TRBJ1-5	TRBV6-5	TRBD1	CASSLRGQEPQHF	TGTGCCAGCAGTCTTAGGGGGCAGGAGCCCCAGCATTTT
once	15	TRBJ2-3	TRBV7-2	-	CASSWGGSSADTQYF	TGTGCCAGCAGCTGGGGAGGTTCAAGTGCAGATACGCAGTATTTT
-	16	TRBJ2-1	TRBV6-2/TRBV6-3	TRBD2	CASSYPSGKVSDEQFF	TGTGCCAGCAGTTACCCGAGCGGGAAGGTTTCGGATGAGCAGTTCTTC
once	14	TRBJ2-7	TRBV20-1	TRBD2	CSASKAGGSYEQYF	TGCAGTGCTAGTAAGGCGGGGGGTTCCTACGAGCAGTACTTC
-	16	TRBJ1-2	TRBV6-5	TRBD1	CASSYLGTDVGYGYTF	TGTGCCAGCAGTTACTTGGGGACAGATGTAGGCTATGGCTACACCTTC
-	14	TRBJ2-2	TRBV6-5	-	CASSGQSNTGELFF	TGTGCCAGCAGCGGACAGTCGAACACCGGGGAGCTGTTTTTT
-	11	TRBJ1-2	TRBV20-1	TRBD1	CSATGQDGYTF	TGCAGTGCTACCGGACAGGATGGCTACACCTTC
-	15	TRBJ2-7	TRBV6-1	TRBD2	CASSDGLAGPYEQYF	TGTGCCAGCAGTGACGGACTAGCGGGACCATACGAGCAGTACTTC
-	14	TRBJ1-1	TRBV7-9	-	CASSFGSGGTEAFF	TGTGCCAGCAGCTTTGGGAGCGGGGGGACTGAAGCTTTCTTT
-	12	TRBJ2-7	TRBV7-9	-	CASSFGSYEQYF	TGTGCCAGCAGCTTCGGGTCCTACGAGCAGTACTTC
-	15	TRBJ1-5	TRBV2	-	CASSGGQGEDQPQHF	TGTGCCAGCAGTGGGGGGCAGGGAGAGGATCAGCCCCAGCATTTT
-	14	TRBJ2-1	TRBV29-1	-	CSVGPGRGGHEQFF	TGCAGCGTTGGACCCGGTAGGGGGGGCCATGAGCAGTTCTTC
-	14	TRBJ1-2	TRBV2	TRBD1	CASSEAQGAGGYTF	TGTGCCAGCAGTGAAGCCCAGGGGGCTGGTGGCTACACCTTC
once	13	TRBJ1-2	TRBV10-3	TRBD1	CAISWDRVSGYTF	TGTGCCATCAGCTGGGACAGGGTCTCTGGCTACACCTTC
once	14	TRBJ1-2	TRBV7-2	-	CASSFQDTNYGYTF	TGTGCCAGCAGCTTCCAGGACACTAACTATGGCTACACCTTC
-	16	TRBJ2-5	TRBV7-3	-	CASSLTGGQKIETQYF	TGTGCCAGCAGCTTAACGGGGGGACAGAAAATAGAGACCCAGTACTTC
once	14	TRBJ1-6	TRBV25-1	-	CASSDQNYNSPLHF	TGTGCCAGCAGTGATCAGAACTATAATTCACCCCTCCACTTT
-	15	TRBJ2-5	TRBV24-1	-	CATSDAEASQETQYF	TGTGCCACCAGTGATGCCGAAGCATCGCAAGAGACCCAGTACTTC
-	15	TRBJ2-3	TRBV7-3	TRBD2	CASCLGLAGPDTQYF	TGTGCCAGCTGCTTGGGTCTAGCGGGGCCAGATACGCAGTATTTT
once	14	TRBJ1-1	TRBV7-8	TRBD1	CASSGGGPTAEAFF	TGTGCCAGCAGCGGAGGGGGCCCAACGGCTGAAGCTTTCTTT
-	13	TRBJ1-5	TRBV29-1	TRBD1	CSVGDRVGQPQHF	TGCAGCGTTGGGGACAGGGTGGGTCAGCCCCAGCATTTT
-	13	TRBJ1-3	TRBV27	-	CASARVPGNTIYF	TGTGCCAGCGCGAGAGTTCCCGGAAACACCATATATTTT
-	15	TRBJ2-1	TRBV3-1/TRBV3-2	TRBD2	CASSPAAGGLNEQFF	TGTGCCAGCAGCCCAGCCGCGGGGGGTCTAAATGAGCAGTTCTTC
-	13	TRBJ1-6	TRBV11-2	-	CASSSGYNSPLHF	TGTGCCAGCAGCTCCGGCTATAATTCACCCCTCCACTTT
-	14	TRBJ2-2	TRBV11-2	-	CASSLGLISGELFF	TGTGCCAGCAGCTTAGGTCTTATTAGCGGGGAGCTGTTTTTT
-	14	TRBJ1-5	TRBV2	-	CASRSGYSNQPQHF	TGTGCCAGCAGGTCCGGTTATAGCAATCAGCCCCAGCATTTT
-	13	TRBJ1-5	TRBV18	TRBD1	CASSPAGGQPQHF	TGTGCCAGCTCACCCGCAGGGGGGCAGCCCCAGCATTTT
-	15	TRBJ1-1	TRBV7-9	-	CASSLDTASNTEAFF	TGTGCCAGCAGCTTAGATACAGCCTCGAACACTGAAGCTTTCTTT